This T cell receptor beta chain came from a study of blood T cell repertoires in COVID-19. This CDR3 has 14 residues. Some clones are missing from TCRdb's copy, which holds only in-frame ones; the method was immunoSEQ multiplex PCR. The sample gives 50,000 or so clones, 70% to 90% of which show up once; roughly 4.8% is in the top ten. Specimen: peripheral blood. The chain joins TRBV21-1 to TRBJ2-3; the listed D gene, TRBD2, was not tested against the DNA. TRBV21-1 is assigned pseudogene status. This receptor was obtained from a man aged 35-49 years with active COVID-19. The CDR3 nucleotides are TGTGCCGCGCACCCGAGGGCTCGCACAGATACGCAGTATTTT. Its translation: CAAHPRARTDTQYF.